The entry below gives a single TCR beta chain sequence along with its context. The antigen it binds to is not known. No much larger clone exists at a distance of one base, and base qualities are not known. The library was prepared using PCR. DNA from cultured CD4+ T cells underwent TCR sequencing with the Oncomine TCR Beta short-read assay at the Johns Hopkins FTIC core. Genomic DNA was extracted from the cultured CD4+ T cells with the QIAamp micro DNA kit. Oncomine TCR Beta libraries from cultured CD4+ T cells were pooled using unique dual indexes and sequenced on an Illumina iSeq 100. Concerning the study's data processing: Non-productive sequences were filtered out, and CDR3s that did not start with C, did not end with F or W, or were shorter than 7 amino acids were discarded. The MANAFEST web application was used to identify antigen-specific clonotypes by comparing peptide-stimulated wells against reference wells and other culture wells. An FDR below 0.05, an odds ratio above 5, and a productive frequency above 0.1% in at least two of three replicate wells were required for clones to be considered positive. A clonotype counted as cross-reactive if it showed significant expansion both in the SARS-CoV-2 spike wells and in at least one common cold coronavirus spike condition. Levenshtein distances (stringdist) and unrooted phylogenetic trees (ape) in R version 3.6.1 were used to assess CDR3 homology. TCRdb reran the public reads through fastp at Q25 and MiXCR, keeping productive beta chains. Rows with a matching CDR3 protein are joined into one entry that keeps the most common DNA and genes. TCRdb assigned the V and J calls; the authors' analysis was not used. Within this sample are some 25,000 distinct CDR3 sequences, with around 62% of them counted one time only. About 7.8% of the sample is taken by the ten largest.

This sample is part of a study of vaccination and CD4 T cells after COVID-19 (dated by TCRdb to 2021 to 2024). Concerning the study at large: Convalescent patients had a positive SARS-CoV-2 result on nasal swab PCR, and of these patients, fewer than ten had mild disease and one had severe disease. Each participant got two doses of either the Pfizer-BioNTech BNT162b2 vaccine (n=8) or the Moderna mRNA-1273 vaccine (n=2). As controls, cultures received a CEFX viral epitope pool (the positive control), an HIV-1 Nef peptide pool (the negative control), or no peptide at all. In the convalescent cohort there were six males and four females, among whom were two Hispanic individuals, seven Caucasians, two Asians and one multiracial person. Post-COVID blood samples from convalescent patients were collected a median of roughly 100 days after diagnosis, with a range of 35 to 161 days. In 10 COVID-19 convalescent patients and a handful of infection-naive healthy vaccine recipients, the spike-specific CD4+ TCR repertoire before mRNA vaccination was compared with the repertoire after mRNA vaccination. Culture stimuli were overlapping spike peptide pools from SARS-CoV-2 and from the common cold coronaviruses HCoV-NL63, HCoV-OC43 and HCoV-229E. The time from the second vaccine dose to post-vaccine blood sampling had a median of roughly 72 days and ranged from roughly 13 to 241 days.

Overall results and qualifications from the work: In convalescent patients, a median approximately 83% of post-vaccine SARS-CoV-2-reactive clones were detected only after vaccination, and vaccine-specific priming was suggested by this finding. The median number of SARS-CoV-2-reactive clonotypes rose from roughly 20 after infection to approximately 41 after vaccination, but the change was not significant. The number of convalescent patients in the study was relatively small, and the study did not examine early timepoints following natural infection. In convalescent patients, nearly all vaccine-specific clones (304 of 307) were found to be mono-reactive for SARS-CoV-2 spike rather than cross-reactive with common cold coronaviruses.

Sample treatment or condition, as interpreted from the label and publication: roughly 10-day PBMC culture with coronavirus spike peptide pools or control peptides (ViraFEST assay). The ViraFEST assay, used in the study, expanded antigen-specific T cells with peptide pools and then identified the expanded clonotypes through TCR sequencing. Positive SARS-CoV-2 PCR tests in the convalescent patients dated from March to December 2020, before Alpha, Beta and Delta variants emerged in the United States. About 1.8 million PBMCs per well were cultured in IMDM with roughly 5% human AB serum and 8.5 to 10 IU/ml IL-2, plus 10 ug/ml peptide pools. On days 3 and 7, half of the culture medium was replaced with fresh IL-2-containing medium. CD4+ T cells were isolated after approximately 10 days of culture through negative selection using the EasySep CD4+ T cell isolation kit. Ficoll-Paque Plus gradient centrifugation was used to isolate PBMCs from whole blood, and the isolated PBMCs were then either used fresh or cryopreserved at -140C. In general, triplicate wells were set up for every culture condition.

V is shortened by 2 bases, J by 3 bases, and the region joining them spans 13 bases. Taken from the germline V gene, the CDR1 and CDR2 loops are MNHEY and SVGAGI. Taken from cysteine to phenylalanine, the CDR3 has 15 residues. Of the read, only the CDR3 DNA is kept; its 45 bases are in frame from base 1. Sequenced input: CD4+ T cells from blood, cultured in vitro. This TCR was sampled from a human donor who had recovered from COVID-19. The chain links TRBV6-5 with TRBJ2-5, with the D call perhaps TRBD1 or TRBD2, each one matching 6 bases. The CDR3 amino acid sequence is: CASSYRGQREETQYF. In nucleotide form, the sequence is TGTGCCAGCAGTTACCGCGGACAGCGGGAAGAGACCCAGTACTTC.